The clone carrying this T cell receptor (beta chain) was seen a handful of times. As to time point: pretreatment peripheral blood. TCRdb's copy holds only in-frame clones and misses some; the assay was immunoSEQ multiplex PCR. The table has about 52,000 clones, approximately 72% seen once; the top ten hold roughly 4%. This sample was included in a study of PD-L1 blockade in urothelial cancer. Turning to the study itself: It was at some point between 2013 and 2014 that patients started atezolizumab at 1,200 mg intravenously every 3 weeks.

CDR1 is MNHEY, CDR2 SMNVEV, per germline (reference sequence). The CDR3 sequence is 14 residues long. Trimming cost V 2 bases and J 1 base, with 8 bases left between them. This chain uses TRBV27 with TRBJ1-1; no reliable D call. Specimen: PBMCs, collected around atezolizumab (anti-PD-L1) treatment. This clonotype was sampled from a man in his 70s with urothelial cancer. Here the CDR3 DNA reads TGTGCCAGCAGTTTAACAGAGAAGAACACTGAAGCTTTCTTT. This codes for CASSLTEKNTEAFF.